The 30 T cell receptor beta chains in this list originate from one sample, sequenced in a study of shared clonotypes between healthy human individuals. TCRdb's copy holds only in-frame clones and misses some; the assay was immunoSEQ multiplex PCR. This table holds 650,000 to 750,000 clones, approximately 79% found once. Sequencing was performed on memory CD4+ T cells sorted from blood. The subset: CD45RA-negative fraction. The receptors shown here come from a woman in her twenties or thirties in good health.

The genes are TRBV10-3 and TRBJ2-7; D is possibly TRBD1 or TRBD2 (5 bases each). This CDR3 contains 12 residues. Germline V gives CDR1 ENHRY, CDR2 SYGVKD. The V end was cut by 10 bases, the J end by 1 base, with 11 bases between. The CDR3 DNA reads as TGTGCCACCGGGGCGGAGTCCTACGAGCAGTACTTC. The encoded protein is CATGAESYEQYF.

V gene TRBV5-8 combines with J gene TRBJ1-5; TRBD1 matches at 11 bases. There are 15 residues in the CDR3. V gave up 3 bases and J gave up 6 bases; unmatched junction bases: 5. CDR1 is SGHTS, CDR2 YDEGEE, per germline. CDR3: CASSYGTGGFQPQHF. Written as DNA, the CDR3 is TGTGCCAGCAGCTACGGGACAGGGGGTTTTCAGCCCCAGCATTTT.

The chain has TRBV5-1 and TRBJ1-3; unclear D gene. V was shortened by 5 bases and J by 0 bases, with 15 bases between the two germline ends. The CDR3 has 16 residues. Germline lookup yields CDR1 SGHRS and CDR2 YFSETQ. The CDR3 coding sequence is TGCGCCAGCAGGCGGGGAGAAACAGCCTCTGGAAACACCATATATTTT. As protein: CASRRGETASGNTIYF.

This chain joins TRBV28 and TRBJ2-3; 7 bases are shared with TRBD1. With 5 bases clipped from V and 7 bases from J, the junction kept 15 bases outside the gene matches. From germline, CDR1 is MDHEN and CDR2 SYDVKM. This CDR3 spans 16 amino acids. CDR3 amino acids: CASSPRDSDYPYTQYF. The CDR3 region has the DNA TGTGCCAGCAGTCCCCGGGACAGCGATTATCCGTATACGCAGTATTTT. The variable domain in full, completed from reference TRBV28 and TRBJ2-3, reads DVKVTQSSRYLVKRTGEKVFLECVQDMDHENMFWYRQDPGLGLRLIYFSYDVKMKEKGDIPEGYSVSREKKERFSLILESASTNQTSMYLCASSPRDSDYPYTQYFGPGTRLTVL.

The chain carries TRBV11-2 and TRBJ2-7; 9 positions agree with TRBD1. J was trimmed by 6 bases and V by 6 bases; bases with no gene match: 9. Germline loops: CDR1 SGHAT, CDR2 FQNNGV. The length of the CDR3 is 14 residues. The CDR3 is CASSLQGASSEQYF. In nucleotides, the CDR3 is TGTGCCAGCAGTTTACAGGGGGCAAGTAGCGAGCAGTACTTC.

CDR3 coding DNA: TGTGCCAGCAGTTACGGACGAAAAGTCAACACCGGGGAGCTGTTTTTT. This encodes CASSYGRKVNTGELFF. The chain employs TRBV6-5 and TRBJ2-2; D is unresolved. The ends were cut back, 2 bases at V and 2 bases at J, with 12 bases in the middle. The CDR3 runs to 16 residues. CDR1 is MNHEY, CDR2 SVGAGI, per germline.

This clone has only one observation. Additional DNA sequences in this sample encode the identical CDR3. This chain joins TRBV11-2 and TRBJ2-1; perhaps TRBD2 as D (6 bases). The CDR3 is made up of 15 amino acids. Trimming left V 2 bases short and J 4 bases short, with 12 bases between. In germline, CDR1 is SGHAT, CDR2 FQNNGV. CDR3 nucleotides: TGTGCCAGCAGCTTACCCGGGAGACGATACAATGAGCAGTTCTTC. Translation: CASSLPGRRYNEQFF.

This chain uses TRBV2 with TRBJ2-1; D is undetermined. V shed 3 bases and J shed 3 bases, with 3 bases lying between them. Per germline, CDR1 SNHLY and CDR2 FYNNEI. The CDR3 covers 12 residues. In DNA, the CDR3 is TGTGCCAGCAGTGACAGCTACAATGAGCAGTTCTTC. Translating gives CASSDSYNEQFF.

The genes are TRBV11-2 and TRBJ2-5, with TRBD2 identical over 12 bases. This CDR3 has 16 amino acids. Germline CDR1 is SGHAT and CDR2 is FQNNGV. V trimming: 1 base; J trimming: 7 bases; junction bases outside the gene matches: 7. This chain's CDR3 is CASSLALAGGAGTQYF. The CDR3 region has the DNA TGTGCCAGCAGCTTAGCCCTAGCGGGAGGGGCGGGGACCCAGTACTTC.

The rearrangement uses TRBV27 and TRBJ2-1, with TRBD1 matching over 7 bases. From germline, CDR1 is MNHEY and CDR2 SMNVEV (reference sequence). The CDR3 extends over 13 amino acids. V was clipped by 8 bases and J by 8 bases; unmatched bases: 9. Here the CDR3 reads CASREQGRDEQFF. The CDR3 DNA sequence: TGTGCCAGCCGGGAACAGGGGCGGGATGAGCAGTTCTTC.

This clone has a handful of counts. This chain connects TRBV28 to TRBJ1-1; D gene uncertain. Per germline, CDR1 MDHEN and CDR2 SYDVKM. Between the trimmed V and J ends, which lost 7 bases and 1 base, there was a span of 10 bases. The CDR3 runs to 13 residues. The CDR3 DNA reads TGTGCCAGCATCCCCAACAGGAACACTGAAGCTTTCTTT. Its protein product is CASIPNRNTEAFF.

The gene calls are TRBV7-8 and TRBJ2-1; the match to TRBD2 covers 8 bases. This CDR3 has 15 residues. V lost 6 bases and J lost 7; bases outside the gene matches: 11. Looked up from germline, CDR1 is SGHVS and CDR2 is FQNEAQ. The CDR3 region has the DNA TGTGCCAGCAGTCAAGCGGGAGTGGCTAGGAATGAGCAGTTCTTC. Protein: CASSQAGVARNEQFF.

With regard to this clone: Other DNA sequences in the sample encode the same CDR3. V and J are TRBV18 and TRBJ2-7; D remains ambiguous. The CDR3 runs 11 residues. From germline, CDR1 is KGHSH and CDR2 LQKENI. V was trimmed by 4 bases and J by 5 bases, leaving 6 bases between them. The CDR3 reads CASSLNHEQYF. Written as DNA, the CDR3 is TGTGCCAGCTCACTTAACCACGAGCAGTACTTC.

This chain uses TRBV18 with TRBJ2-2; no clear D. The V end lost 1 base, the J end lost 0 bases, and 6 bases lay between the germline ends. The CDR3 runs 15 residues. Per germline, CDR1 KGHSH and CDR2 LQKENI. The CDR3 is CASSPLNSNTGELFF. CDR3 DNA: TGTGCCAGCTCACCACTGAATTCGAACACCGGGGAGCTGTTTTTT.

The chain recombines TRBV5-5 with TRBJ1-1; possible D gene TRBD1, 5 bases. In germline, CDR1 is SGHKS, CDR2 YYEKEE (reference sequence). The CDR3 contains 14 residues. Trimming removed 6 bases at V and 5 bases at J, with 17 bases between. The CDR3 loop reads CASTPLRGWTEAFF. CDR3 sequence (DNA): TGTGCCAGCACGCCCCTGAGGGGTTGGACTGAAGCTTTCTTT. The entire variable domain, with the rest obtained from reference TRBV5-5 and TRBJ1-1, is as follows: DAGVTQSPTHLIKTRGQQVTLRCSPISGHKSVSWYQQVLGQGPQFIFQYYEKEERGRGNFPDRFSARQFPNYSSELNVNALLLGDSALYLCASTPLRGWTEAFFGQGTRLTVV.

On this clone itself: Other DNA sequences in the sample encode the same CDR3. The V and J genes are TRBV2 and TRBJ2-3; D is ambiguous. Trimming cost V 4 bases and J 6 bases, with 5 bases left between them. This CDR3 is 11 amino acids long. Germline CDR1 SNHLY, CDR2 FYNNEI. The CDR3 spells CASSVGDTQYF. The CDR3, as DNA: TGTGCCAGCAGTGTGGGGGATACGCAGTATTTT. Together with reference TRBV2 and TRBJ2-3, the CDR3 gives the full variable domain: EPEVTQTPSHQVTQMGQEVILRCVPISNHLYFYWYRQILGQKVEFLVSFYNNEISEKSEIFDDQFSVERPDGSNFTLKIRSTKLEDSAMYFCASSVGDTQYFGPGTRLTVL.

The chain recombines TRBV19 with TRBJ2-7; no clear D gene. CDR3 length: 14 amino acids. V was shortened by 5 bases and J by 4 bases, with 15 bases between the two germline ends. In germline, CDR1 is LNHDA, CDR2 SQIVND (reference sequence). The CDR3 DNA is TGTGCCAGTAGTCCCGGGCCTGATTTGTACGAGCAGTACTTC. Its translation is CASSPGPDLYEQYF.

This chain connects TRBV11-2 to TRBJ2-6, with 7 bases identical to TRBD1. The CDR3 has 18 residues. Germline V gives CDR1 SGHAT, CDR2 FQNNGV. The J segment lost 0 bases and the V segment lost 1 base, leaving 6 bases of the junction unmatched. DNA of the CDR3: TGTGCCAGCAGCTTAGTTAGGACAGGATCCTCTGGGGCCAACGTCCTGACTTTC. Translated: CASSLVRTGSSGANVLTF.

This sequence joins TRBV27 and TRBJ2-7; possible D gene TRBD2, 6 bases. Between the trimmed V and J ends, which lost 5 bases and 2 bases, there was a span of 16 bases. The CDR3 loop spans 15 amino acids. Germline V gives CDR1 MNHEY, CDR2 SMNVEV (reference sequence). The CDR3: CASSTKPGLTYEQYF. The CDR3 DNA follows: TGTGCCAGCAGTACAAAACCGGGACTCACCTACGAGCAGTACTTC.

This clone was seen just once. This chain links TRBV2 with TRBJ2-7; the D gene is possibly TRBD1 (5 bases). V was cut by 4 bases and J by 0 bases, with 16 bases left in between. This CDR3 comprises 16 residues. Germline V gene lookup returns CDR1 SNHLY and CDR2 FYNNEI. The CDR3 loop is CASSGAWVRGSYEQYF. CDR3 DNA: TGTGCCAGCAGTGGCGCATGGGTTAGGGGCTCCTACGAGCAGTACTTC.

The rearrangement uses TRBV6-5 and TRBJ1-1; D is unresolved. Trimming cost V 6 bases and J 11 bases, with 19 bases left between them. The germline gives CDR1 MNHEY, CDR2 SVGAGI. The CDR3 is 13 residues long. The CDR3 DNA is TGTGCCAGCAGAACGGGCCTCATTGGGAGGGCTTTCTTT. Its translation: CASRTGLIGRAFF.

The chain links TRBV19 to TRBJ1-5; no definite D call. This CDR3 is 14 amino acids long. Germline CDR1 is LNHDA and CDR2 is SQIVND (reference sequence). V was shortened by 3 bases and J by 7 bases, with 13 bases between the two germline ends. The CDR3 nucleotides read TGTGCCAGTAGTATCGCCGGGGTGAGGCAGCCCCAGCATTTT. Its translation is CASSIAGVRQPQHF.

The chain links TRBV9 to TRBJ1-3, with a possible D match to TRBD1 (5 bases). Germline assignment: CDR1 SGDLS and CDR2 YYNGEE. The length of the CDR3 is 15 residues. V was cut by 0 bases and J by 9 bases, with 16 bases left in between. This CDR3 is CASSVGLEGLSTIYF. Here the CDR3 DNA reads TGTGCCAGCAGCGTAGGTTTGGAGGGACTGTCCACCATATATTTT.

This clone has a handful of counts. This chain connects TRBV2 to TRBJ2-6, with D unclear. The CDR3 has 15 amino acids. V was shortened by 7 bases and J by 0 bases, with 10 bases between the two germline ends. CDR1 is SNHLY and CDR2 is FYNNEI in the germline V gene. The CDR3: CASMRHLSGANVLTF. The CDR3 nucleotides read TGTGCCAGCATGAGACACCTCTCTGGGGCCAACGTCCTGACTTTC.

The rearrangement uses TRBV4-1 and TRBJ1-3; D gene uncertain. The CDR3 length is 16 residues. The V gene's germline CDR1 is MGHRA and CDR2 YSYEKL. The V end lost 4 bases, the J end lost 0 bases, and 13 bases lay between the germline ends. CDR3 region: CASSRVLGISGNTIYF. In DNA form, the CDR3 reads TGCGCCAGCAGCCGTGTGTTGGGGATCTCTGGAAACACCATATATTTT.

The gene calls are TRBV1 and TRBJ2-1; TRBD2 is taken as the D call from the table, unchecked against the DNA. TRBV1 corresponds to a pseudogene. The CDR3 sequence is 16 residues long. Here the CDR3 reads CTSSQGLAGAYNEQFF. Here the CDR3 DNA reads TGCACCAGCAGCCAAGGCCTAGCGGGGGCCTACAATGAGCAGTTCTTC.

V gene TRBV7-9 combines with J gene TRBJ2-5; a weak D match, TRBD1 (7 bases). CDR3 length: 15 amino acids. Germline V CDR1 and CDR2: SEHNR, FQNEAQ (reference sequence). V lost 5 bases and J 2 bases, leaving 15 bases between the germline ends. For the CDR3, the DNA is TGTGCCAGCAGCCAGGGGGACTTCCCACAAGAGACCCAGTACTTC. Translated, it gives CASSQGDFPQETQYF.

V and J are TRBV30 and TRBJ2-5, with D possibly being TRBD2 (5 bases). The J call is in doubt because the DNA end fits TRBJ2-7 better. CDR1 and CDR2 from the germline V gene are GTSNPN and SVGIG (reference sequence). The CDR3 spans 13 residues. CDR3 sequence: CAWSLGRNYEQYF. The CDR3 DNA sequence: TGTGCCTGGTCACTAGGACGGAACTACGAGCAGTACTTC.

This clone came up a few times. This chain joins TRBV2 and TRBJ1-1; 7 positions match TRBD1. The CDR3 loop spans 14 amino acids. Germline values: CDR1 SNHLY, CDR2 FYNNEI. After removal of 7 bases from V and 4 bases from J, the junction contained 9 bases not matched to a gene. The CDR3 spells CASNKGARGTEAFF. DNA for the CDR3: TGTGCCAGCAATAAGGGGGCGCGGGGCACTGAAGCTTTCTTT.

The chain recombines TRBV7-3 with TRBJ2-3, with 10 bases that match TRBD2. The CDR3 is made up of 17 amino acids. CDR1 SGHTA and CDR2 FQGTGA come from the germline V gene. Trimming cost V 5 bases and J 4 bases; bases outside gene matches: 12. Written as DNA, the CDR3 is TGTGCCAGCAGCCCCGGTGGGAAAGCGGGAGGGTCAGATACGCAGTATTTT. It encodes CASSPGGKAGGSDTQYF.